The 5 T cell receptor beta chains below all came from one sample that was sequenced in a study of blood T cell repertoires in COVID-19 (dated by TCRdb to 2018 to 2020). Libraries were prepared through the immunoSEQ multiplex PCR assay. What TCRdb holds here is the immuneACCESS table cut down to in-frame rearrangements. Part of the clones is not present; checked against another copy, under half of the missing clones reflect an unresolved V gene, and the others are unexplained. Within this sample are 300,000 to 350,000 clones, with about nine tenths of them counted one time only. The ten largest account for roughly 7.3% of the sample. The sample comprised peripheral blood. The source is a woman aged 30 to 39 with COVID-19, enrolled during active disease.

The V call is TRBV4-1, the J call TRBJ1-1, with a tentative D call TRBD1 (6 bases). The V and J ends lost 4 bases and 5 bases respectively, with 17 bases between them. There are 15 residues in the CDR3. From germline, CDR1 is MGHRA and CDR2 YSYEKL. The CDR3 bases are TGCGCCAGCAGCCCCAACAGGGCCCTGAGGACTGAAGCTTTCTTT. Protein product: CASSPNRALRTEAFF.

This sequence joins TRBV10-2 and TRBJ2-3, with D tentatively TRBD2 (6 bases). Trimming shortened V by 0 bases and J by 4 bases, and 17 bases separated the two germline ends. Germline loops: CDR1 WSHSY, CDR2 SAAADI. CDR3 length: 17 residues. As DNA, the CDR3 is TGCGCCAGCAGTGAGTCCCGGGGAGGAGCGAGGGCAGATACGCAGTATTTT. It encodes CASSESRGGARADTQYF.

V is TRBV14 and J is TRBJ2-1; D possibly corresponds to TRBD2 (6 bases). CDR3 length: 18 amino acids. Germline V lookup: CDR1 SGHDN, CDR2 FVKESK. Trimming removed 0 bases at V and 3 bases at J, with 18 bases between. The CDR3 sequence: CASSQDTWGDFLYNEQFF. The CDR3 DNA follows: TGTGCCAGCAGCCAAGATACATGGGGGGACTTCCTCTACAATGAGCAGTTCTTC.

The chain employs TRBV9 and TRBJ1-6; no clear D. Between the trimmed V and J ends, which lost 0 bases and 4 bases, there was a span of 11 bases. The CDR3 runs 16 residues. Germline V gene data show CDR1 as SGDLS and CDR2 as YYNGEE. The CDR3 DNA follows: TGTGCCAGCAGCGTAGGAGCGGCAGTGTATAATTCACCCCTCCACTTT. It specifies CASSVGAAVYNSPLHF.

J is TRBJ1-1 and V is TRBV6-6; 8 bases are a match to TRBD1. CDR1 and CDR2 from the germline V gene are MNHNY and SVGAGI (reference sequence). The CDR3 runs to 14 residues. V shed 4 bases, J shed 4 bases, and the junction held 5 bases outside the gene matches. CDR3 protein: CASSSTGEATEAFF. The CDR3 coding sequence is TGTGCCAGCAGTTCGACAGGGGAGGCCACTGAAGCTTTCTTT.